These 17 T cell receptor beta chains came from one sample sequenced in a study of spatial heterogeneity in lung cancer. Study-level findings and limits: In tumors, expanded intratumoral alpha and beta TCR counts tracked mutation counts.

Sample time point: sample taken at primary tumor resection. MiXCR was run by TCRdb on the 5' RACE reads, yielding one entry per CDR3 protein. The sample consists of over 5,000 distinct CDR3 sequences, under 20% of them appearing once. Their recognized antigens are unknown. The input for sequencing was lung tumor tissue, taken at surgery. Receptor source: a male donor with early-stage non-small cell lung cancer.

This clonotype is classed as medium-sized. The chain has TRBV5-1 and TRBJ2-1; a weak D match, TRBD1 (5 bases). The germline CDR1 and CDR2 sequences are SGHRS and YFSETQ. V was clipped by 2 bases and J by 0 bases, with 9 bases between them. This CDR3 region has 15 residues. Here the CDR3 reads CASSFDDSSYNEQFF. Here the CDR3 DNA reads TGCGCCAGCAGCTTTGACGACAGCTCCTACAATGAGCAGTTCTTC.

Judged by abundance, this clonotype is medium-sized (0.01 to 0.1%). V is TRBV7-2 and J is TRBJ2-1; D is perhaps TRBD1 or TRBD2 (6 bases each). CDR1 and CDR2 from the germline V gene are SGHTA and FQGNSA. This CDR3 comprises 16 residues. V shed 5 bases and J shed 0 bases, with 14 bases lying between them. This CDR3 is CASSKGGGRSYNEQFF. The CDR3, as DNA: TGTGCCAGCAGCAAGGGGGGCGGACGCTCCTACAATGAGCAGTTCTTC.

This clonotype is medium-sized in the sample. V usage is TRBV12-3 or TRBV12-4 and J usage is TRBJ2-1; 9 bases map to TRBD2. The CDR3 length is 14 residues. Germline trimming cut 3 bases from V and 6 bases from J; bases unmatched to any gene: 3. CDR3 coding DNA: TGTGCCAGCAGTTTCGGCGGGGGGGCCAATGAGCAGTTCTTC. Its translation: CASSFGGGANEQFF.

The chain joins TRBV7-3 to TRBJ2-7, with TRBD1 identical over 11 bases. Trimming cost V 5 bases and J 5 bases; bases outside gene matches: 5. Per the germline V gene, CDR1 is SGHTA and CDR2 is FQGTGA. The CDR3 runs to 14 residues. DNA of the CDR3: TGTGCCAGCAGCCAAACGGGACAGGGGGACGAGCAGTACTTC. As protein: CASSQTGQGDEQYF.

By share, this clonotype counts as medium-sized (0.01 to 0.1%). This chain uses TRBV7-2 with TRBJ2-3, with TRBD2 identical over 9 bases. The germline V gene has CDR1 SGHTA and CDR2 FQGNSA. The V gene end was trimmed by 5 bases and the J gene end by 5 bases; junction bases not matched to a gene: 5. The CDR3 has 14 amino acids. The CDR3 loop reads CASSAGGPIDTQYF. As DNA, the CDR3 is TGTGCCAGCAGCGCGGGGGGGCCGATAGATACGCAGTATTTT.

The genes are TRBV5-1 and TRBJ2-1; 9 bases fit TRBD2. Germline lookup yields CDR1 SGHRS and CDR2 YFSETQ. The CDR3 spans 15 residues. V shed 4 bases and J 5 bases; nucleotides not matched to a gene: 7. In nucleotides, the CDR3 is TGCGCCAGCAGCCTGGAGGGACTAGCTCACAATGAGCAGTTCTTC. Translated: CASSLEGLAHNEQFF.

This clonotype qualifies as medium-sized. The rearrangement links TRBV28 to TRBJ1-5, with TRBD1 matching 7 bases. CDR1 and CDR2 (germline): MDHEN, SYDVKM. V was clipped by 6 bases and J by 6 bases; unmatched bases: 5. This CDR3 contains 13 residues. The CDR3 sequence: CASSDRDGQPQHF. The CDR3 DNA reads as TGTGCCAGCAGCGACAGGGATGGTCAGCCCCAGCATTTT.

This clonotype is medium-sized. This chain joins TRBV20-1 and TRBJ2-7, with D perhaps matching TRBD1 or TRBD2 (5 bases each). In germline, CDR1 is DFQATT, CDR2 SNEGSKA (reference sequence). The length of the CDR3 is 13 residues. Trimming took off 7 bases at V and 3 bases at J, with 16 bases between the two ends. The CDR3 bases are TGCAGTGGAGGGGTCTCCCACATCTACGAGCAGTACTTC. Translation gives CSGGVSHIYEQYF.

This clonotype ranks as medium-sized. The V gene is TRBV27, the J gene TRBJ2-7, with a tentative D call TRBD2 (6 bases). The CDR3 length is 15 residues. Trimming left V 11 bases short and J 0 bases short, with 20 bases between. The germline CDR1 and CDR2 sequences are MNHEY and SMNVEV (reference sequence). The CDR3, as DNA: TGTGCCGCTGCAGTAGCGGCCAGCAGCTCCTACGAGCAGTACTTC. This translates into CAAAVAASSSYEQYF.

Relative to its sample, this clonotype is medium-sized. The V gene is TRBV10-3, the J gene TRBJ2-3; D is possibly TRBD1 (6 bases). The V and J ends lost 9 bases and 4 bases respectively, with 17 bases between them. Looked up from germline, CDR1 is ENHRY and CDR2 is SYGVKD. CDR3 length: 14 amino acids. The CDR3 nucleotides read TGTGCCATGAAACAGGGCCCCGGACCAGATACGCAGTATTTT. It encodes CAMKQGPGPDTQYF.

In its sample, this clonotype was seen once. The chain employs TRBV6-2 or TRBV6-3 and TRBJ2-2; 8 nucleotides align to TRBD1. Losses at the gene ends were 8 bases for V and 6 bases for J; bases not matched to a gene: 20. CDR3 size: 18 residues. The V gene's germline CDR1 is MNHEY and CDR2 SVGEGT. The CDR3 sequence: CASRINRPGQEHAGELFF. CDR3 DNA: TGTGCCAGCCGCATCAACCGCCCGGGACAGGAACACGCCGGGGAGCTGTTTTTT.

The J gene is TRBJ2-1, the V gene TRBV4-3; D perhaps matches TRBD2 (5 bases). Trimming removed 4 bases from V and 8 bases from J, with 24 bases in between. Germline assignment: CDR1 LGHNA and CDR2 YSLEER. The CDR3 sequence is 17 residues long. DNA of the CDR3: TGCGCCAGCAGCCTAAGAGGAGTGAGGGCTAAATGGGATGAGCAGTTCTTC. As protein: CASSLRGVRAKWDEQFF.

The V call is TRBV7-6, the J call TRBJ1-3; D uncertain. Between the trimmed V and J ends, which lost 7 bases and 3 bases, there was a span of 16 bases. The CDR3 is 15 amino acids. CDR1 and CDR2 from the germline V gene are SGHVS and FNYEAQ. CDR3 amino acids: CASTRWETFGNTIYF. The CDR3 coding sequence is TGTGCCAGCACCCGATGGGAGACGTTTGGAAACACCATATATTTT. Complete variable domain (other parts from reference TRBV7-6 and TRBJ1-3): GAGVSQSPRYKVTKRGQDVALRCDPISGHVSLYWYRQALGQGPEFLTYFNYEAQQDKSGLPNDRFSAERPEGSISTLTIQRTEQRDSAMYRCASTRWETFGNTIYFGEGSWLTVV.

The V gene is TRBV7-9, the J gene TRBJ2-3; D is undetermined. CDR3 size: 11 residues. Germline V lookup: CDR1 SEHNR, CDR2 FQNEAQ (reference sequence). The V end was cut by 3 bases, the J end by 2 bases, with 0 bases between. The CDR3 loop is CASSFTDTQYF. DNA of the CDR3: TGTGCCAGCAGCTTCACAGATACGCAGTATTTT.

Relative to its sample, this clonotype is medium-sized. The chain uses TRBV9 and TRBJ2-7, with a tentative D call TRBD2 (5 bases). The V gene lost 0 bases and the J gene lost 3 bases, with 10 bases spanning the gap. The CDR3 loop spans 14 amino acids. Germline-derived CDR1 and CDR2 are SGDLS and YYNGEE. This CDR3 reads CASSVAVGDYEQYF. The CDR3 region has the DNA TGTGCCAGCAGCGTAGCGGTCGGGGACTACGAGCAGTACTTC.

This chain joins TRBV12-3 or TRBV12-4 and TRBJ1-1; D remains unclear. Trimming stripped 3 bases from V and 2 bases from J, with 10 bases between. This CDR3 contains 14 residues. DNA for the CDR3: TGTGCCAGCAGTTTGTCCGCAAGAAACACTGAAGCTTTCTTT. Amino acid sequence: CASSLSARNTEAFF.

Relative to its sample, this clonotype is medium-sized. The chain links TRBV5-1 to TRBJ2-7; tentatively, D is TRBD1 (6 bases). V shed 4 bases and J shed 1 base, with 18 bases lying between them. The CDR3 runs to 16 residues. Germline V gene lookup returns CDR1 SGHRS and CDR2 YFSETQ. DNA of the CDR3: TGCGCCAGCAGCCCACACGACAGGTTCCGATCCTACGAGCAGTACTTC. Amino acids: CASSPHDRFRSYEQYF.